Here is one T cell receptor beta chain with its context. This specimen belongs to a study of shared clonotypes between healthy human individuals. The input for sorted-subset replicate PCRs was about 0.2 ug DNA, 25,000 to 35,000 T cell genomes. The table came from immunoSEQ multiplex PCR; TCRdb's copy has only in-frame clones and leaves some out. Counted here are just over 2,000,000 clones, 95% occurring once; the ten biggest clones make up 0.13%. V was pared by 3 bases and J by 4 bases, with 13 bases between. This CDR3 contains 13 residues. Germline V gene lookup returns CDR1 GTSNPN and CDR2 SVGIG (reference sequence). Both subsets, CD45RA+ naive and CD45RA-negative memory, were split from the CD4+ cells.

This sequence joins TRBV30 and TRBJ2-7; D is unclear. This TCR was recovered from a man between 18 and 29 years old in good health. The sequenced sample was naive CD4+ T cells sorted from blood. The sample's subset: CD45RA+ positively selected. CDR3 in DNA: TGTGCCTGGAGCGCTATTTTTAGGTACGAGCAGTACTTC. Translated: CAWSAIFRYEQYF.